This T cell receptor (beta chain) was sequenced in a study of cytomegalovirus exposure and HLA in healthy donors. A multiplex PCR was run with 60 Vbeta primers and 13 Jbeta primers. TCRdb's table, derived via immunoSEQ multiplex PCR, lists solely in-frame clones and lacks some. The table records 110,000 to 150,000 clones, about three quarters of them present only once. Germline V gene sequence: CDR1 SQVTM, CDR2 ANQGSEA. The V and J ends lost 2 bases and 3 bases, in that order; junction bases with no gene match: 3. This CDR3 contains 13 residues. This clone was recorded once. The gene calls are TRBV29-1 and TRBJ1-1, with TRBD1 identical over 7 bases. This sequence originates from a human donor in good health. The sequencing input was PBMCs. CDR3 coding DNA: TGCAGCGTTGAAACCAGGGGGGACACTGAAGCTTTCTTT. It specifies CSVETRGDTEAFF. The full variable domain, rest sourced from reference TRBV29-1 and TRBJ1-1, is SAVISQKPSRDICQRGTSLTIQCQVDSQVTMMFWYRQQPGQSLTLIATANQGSEATYESGFVIDKFPISRPNLTFSTLTVSNMSPEDSSIYLCSVETRGDTEAFFGQGTRLTVV.